A selection of T cell receptor beta chains follows, all from one sample in a study of siplizumab effects on memory and regulatory T cells. TCRdb's copy holds only in-frame clones and misses some; the assay was immunoSEQ multiplex PCR. The repertoire holds tens of thousands of clones, with more than 85% as singletons. Source material: CD8+ T cells sorted from blood. The source is a human donor in good health. The CDR3 runs from the conserved cysteine through the conserved F or W. The D gene is left open where the match is weak. Clone size is not always given. Where it is, it says once, few, many or a class for expanded clones.

.	TRBV27	.	TRBJ1-3	CASSLFASGVSGNTIYF	TGTGCCAGCAGTTTATTCGCTAGTGGGGTCTCTGGAAACACCATATATTTT
.	TRBV6-5	once	TRBJ2-1	CASSYVQGNEQFF	TGTGCCAGCAGTTACGTTCAGGGGAATGAGCAGTTCTTC
.	TRBV7-9	.	TRBJ1-2	CASSGGSDVYGYTF	TGTGCCAGCAGCGGGGGCTCGGACGTCTATGGCTACACCTTC
TRBD1	TRBV11-2	.	TRBJ1-1	CASSLGAARGFNTEAFF	TGTGCCAGCAGCTTAGGGGCGGCCAGGGGGTTTAACACTGAAGCTTTCTTT
.	TRBV13	.	TRBJ1-1	CASSFGRLEAFF	TGTGCCAGCAGCTTCGGCAGACTTGAGGCTTTCTTT
TRBD1	TRBV2	.	TRBJ2-7	CASSGFSAGGYYEQYF	TGTGCCAGCAGTGGTTTTTCAGCAGGGGGCTATTACGAGCAGTACTTC
.	TRBV11-3	.	TRBJ2-7	CASSLVGPAGYEQYF	TGTGCCAGCAGCTTAGTAGGTCCGGCAGGCTACGAGCAGTACTTC
.	TRBV5-5	.	TRBJ2-7	CASSTQGFRSSYEQYF	TGTGCCAGCAGCACCCAAGGGTTCAGGAGCTCCTACGAGCAGTACTTC
.	TRBV7-9	once	TRBJ2-7	CASSPKVRGEQYF	TGTGCCAGCAGCCCTAAGGTAAGGGGCGAGCAGTACTTC
.	TRBV10-3	.	TRBJ2-2	CAISESWTEGSGELFF	TGTGCCATCAGTGAGTCCTGGACAGAAGGATCCGGGGAGCTGTTTTTT